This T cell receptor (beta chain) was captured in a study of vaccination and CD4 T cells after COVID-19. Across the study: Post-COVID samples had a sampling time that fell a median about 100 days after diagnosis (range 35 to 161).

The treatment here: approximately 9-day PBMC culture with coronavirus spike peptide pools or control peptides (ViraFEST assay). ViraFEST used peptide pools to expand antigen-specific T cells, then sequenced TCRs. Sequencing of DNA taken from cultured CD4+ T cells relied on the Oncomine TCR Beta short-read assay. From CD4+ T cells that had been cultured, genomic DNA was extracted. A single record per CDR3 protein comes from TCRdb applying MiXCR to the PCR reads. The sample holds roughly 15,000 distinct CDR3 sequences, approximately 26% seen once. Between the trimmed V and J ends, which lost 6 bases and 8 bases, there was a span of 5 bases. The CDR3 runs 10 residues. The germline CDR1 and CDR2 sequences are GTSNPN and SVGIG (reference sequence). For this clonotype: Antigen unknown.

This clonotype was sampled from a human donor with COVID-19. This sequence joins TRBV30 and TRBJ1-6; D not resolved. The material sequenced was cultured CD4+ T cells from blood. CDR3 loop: CACGYSPLHF. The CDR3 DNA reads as TGTGCCTGCGGCTATTCACCCCTCCACTTT.